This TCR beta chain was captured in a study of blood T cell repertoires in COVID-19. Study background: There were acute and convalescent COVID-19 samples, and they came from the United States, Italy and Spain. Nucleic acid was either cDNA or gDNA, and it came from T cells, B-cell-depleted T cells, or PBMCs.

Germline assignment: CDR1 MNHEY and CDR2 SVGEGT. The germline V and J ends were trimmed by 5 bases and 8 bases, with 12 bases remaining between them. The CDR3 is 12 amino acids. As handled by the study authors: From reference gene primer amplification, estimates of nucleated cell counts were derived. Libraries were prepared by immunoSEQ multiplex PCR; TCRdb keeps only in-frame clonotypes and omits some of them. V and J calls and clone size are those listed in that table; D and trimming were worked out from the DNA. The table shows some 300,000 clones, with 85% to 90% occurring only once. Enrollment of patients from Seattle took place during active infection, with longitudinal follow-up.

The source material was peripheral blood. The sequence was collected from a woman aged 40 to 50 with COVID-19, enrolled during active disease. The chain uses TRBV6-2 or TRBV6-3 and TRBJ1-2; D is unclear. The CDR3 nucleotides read TGTGCCAGCAGTCAGGACGGCGGGGGCTACACCTTC. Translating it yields CASSQDGGGYTF.